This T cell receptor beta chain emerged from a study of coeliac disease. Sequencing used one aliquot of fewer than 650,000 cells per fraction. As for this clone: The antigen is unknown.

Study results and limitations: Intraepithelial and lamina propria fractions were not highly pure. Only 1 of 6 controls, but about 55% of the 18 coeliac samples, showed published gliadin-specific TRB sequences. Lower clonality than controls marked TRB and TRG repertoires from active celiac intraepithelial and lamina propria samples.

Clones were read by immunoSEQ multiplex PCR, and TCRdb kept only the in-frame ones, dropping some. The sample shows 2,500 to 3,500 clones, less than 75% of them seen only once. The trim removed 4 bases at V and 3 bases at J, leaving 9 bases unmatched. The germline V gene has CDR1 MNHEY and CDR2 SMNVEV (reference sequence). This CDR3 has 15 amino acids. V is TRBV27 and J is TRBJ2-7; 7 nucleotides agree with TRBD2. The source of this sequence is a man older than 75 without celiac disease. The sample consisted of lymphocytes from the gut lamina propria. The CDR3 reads CASSYKPAGIYEQYF. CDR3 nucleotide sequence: TGTGCCAGCAGTTATAAGCCAGCGGGGATCTACGAGCAGTACTTC.